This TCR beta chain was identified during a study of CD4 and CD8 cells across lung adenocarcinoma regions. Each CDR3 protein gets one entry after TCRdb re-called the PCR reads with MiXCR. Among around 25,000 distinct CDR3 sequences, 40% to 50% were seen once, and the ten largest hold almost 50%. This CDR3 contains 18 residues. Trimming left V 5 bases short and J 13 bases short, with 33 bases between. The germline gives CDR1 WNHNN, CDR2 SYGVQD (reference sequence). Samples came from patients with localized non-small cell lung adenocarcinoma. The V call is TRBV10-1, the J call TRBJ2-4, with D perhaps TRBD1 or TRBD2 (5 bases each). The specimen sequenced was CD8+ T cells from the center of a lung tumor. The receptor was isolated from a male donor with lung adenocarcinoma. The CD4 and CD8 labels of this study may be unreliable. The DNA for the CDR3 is TGCGCCAGCAGTCGAGGAGTCTCGGGGCTGAGGGCCAAAAATATGCAGTACTTC. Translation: CASSRGVSGLRAKNMQYF.